This TCR beta chain was observed in a study of control samples from healthy donors and cancer patients (dated by TCRdb to the early 2020s). A single count supports this clone. Which antigen it targets is not known. No per-base quality is available; no much larger clone lies one base away. Receptor libraries were prepared by the immunoSEQ multiplex PCR assay. Held by TCRdb, this immuneACCESS table contains in-frame sequences only and omits some clones. Under half of the omission traces to an unresolved V gene where checked; the cause of the rest is unknown. Here the sample has about 20,000 clones; approximately 90% occur a single time. Of the sample, about 10% falls within the top ten clones. The CDR3 goes from the cysteine to the phenylalanine over 12 residues. The CDR3 DNA has 36 bases and is translated from base 1. The germline V gene encodes CDR1 SGHRS and CDR2 YFSETQ. Trimming removed 4 bases from V and 10 bases from J, leaving 12 bases between the germline ends.

Sequenced sample: PBMCs. Recombination joined TRBV5-1 with TRBJ2-1; the D segment cannot be called with confidence. This TCR derives from a woman aged 60 to 75 with head and neck cancer. The DNA sequence reads TGCGCCAGCAGCCTCCTAGGGTGGGAGCAGTTCTTC. The encoded protein is CASSLLGWEQFF.